Listed below are T cell receptor beta chains from one sample, sequenced in a study of cytomegalovirus exposure and HLA in healthy donors. Using immunoSEQ multiplex PCR, the repertoire was profiled, and TCRdb retains in-frame clones only, with some absent. This table lists more than 90,000 clones. Sequenced material: PBMCs. The receptors come from a man in his thirties or forties in good health and CMV-seronegative. The CDR3 runs from the conserved cysteine through the conserved F or W. D genes are given only for firm matches.

v_gene: TRBV7-3; j_gene: TRBJ1-2; d_gene: TRBD1; CDR3nt: TGTGCCAGCAGCTTAAGAGCGGCAGGGGGCGGCTATGGCTACACCTTC; CDR3aa: CASSLRAAGGGYGYTF
v_gene: TRBV6-1; j_gene: TRBJ2-3; d_gene: TRBD2; CDR3nt: TGTGCCAGCAGTGAAGTCATCCAGAGCGGGGGGGCTCCAGATACGCAGTATTTT; CDR3aa: CASSEVIQSGGAPDTQYF
v_gene: TRBV21-1; j_gene: TRBJ1-1; d_gene: NA; CDR3nt: TGTGCCAGCAGCAAAGTCCCAGGGCGCGCTTTCTTT; CDR3aa: CASSKVPGRAFF
v_gene: TRBV7-2; j_gene: TRBJ1-6; d_gene: NA; CDR3nt: TGTGCCAGCAGCTTGGGGCAGGGTATAGGTTCACCCCTCCACTTT; CDR3aa: CASSLGQGIGSPLHF
v_gene: TRBV5-1; j_gene: TRBJ2-1; d_gene: NA; CDR3nt: TGCGCCAGCAGCTTGTCGGTCGGGAGTTACAATGAGCAGTTCTTC; CDR3aa: CASSLSVGSYNEQFF
v_gene: TRBV7-2; j_gene: TRBJ2-4; d_gene: NA; CDR3nt: TGTGCCAGCAGCCCCGGCAGGGAGGCTGGAAACATTCAGTACTTC; CDR3aa: CASSPGREAGNIQYF
v_gene: TRBV27; j_gene: TRBJ2-7; d_gene: NA; CDR3nt: TGTGCCAGCAGTTTATCATGGATGTCAGGGGTAACCTACGAGCAGTACTTC; CDR3aa: CASSLSWMSGVTYEQYF
v_gene: TRBV7-9; j_gene: TRBJ1-1; d_gene: NA; CDR3nt: TGTGCCAGCAGCCCCCTTTCCCAGCGTCTGAACACTGAAGCTTTCTTT; CDR3aa: CASSPLSQRLNTEAFF
v_gene: TRBV7-9; j_gene: TRBJ1-4; d_gene: TRBD1; CDR3nt: TGTGCCAGCACGGACAGGGAGGGAGAAAAACTGTTTTTT; CDR3aa: CASTDREGEKLFF
v_gene: TRBV6-4; j_gene: TRBJ1-1; d_gene: TRBD1; CDR3nt: TGTGCCAGCAGTGACGATTCTGGCCCGGGACAGCTCACTGAAGCTTTCTTT; CDR3aa: CASSDDSGPGQLTEAFF
v_gene: TRBV6-6; j_gene: TRBJ1-5; d_gene: TRBD1; CDR3nt: TGTGCCAGCAGATTACTCGGTACAGGGGGCAATCAGCCCCAGCATTTT; CDR3aa: CASRLLGTGGNQPQHF
v_gene: TRBV11-2; j_gene: TRBJ2-2; d_gene: TRBD1; CDR3nt: TGTGCCAGCAGCTTAGGGGACAGGAACACCGGGGAGCTGTTTTTT; CDR3aa: CASSLGDRNTGELFF
v_gene: TRBV2; j_gene: TRBJ1-6; d_gene: TRBD1; CDR3nt: TGTGCCAGCAGTGAAACGAGACAGGGGCTTGCTTCACCCCTCCACTTT; CDR3aa: CASSETRQGLASPLHF
v_gene: TRBV27; j_gene: TRBJ2-2; d_gene: NA; CDR3nt: TGTGCCAGCAGTTTATCCAGGCAAACCGGGGAGCTGTTTTTT; CDR3aa: CASSLSRQTGELFF
v_gene: TRBV12-1; j_gene: TRBJ2-7; d_gene: NA; CDR3nt: TGTGCCAGCAGCTTTGAGGGGCCAGGTCTATACTACGAGCAGTACTTC; CDR3aa: CASSFEGPGLYYEQYF
v_gene: TRBV5-8; j_gene: TRBJ1-5; d_gene: NA; CDR3nt: TGTGCCAGCAGCTTGGGGGACTGGAGCAATCAGCCCCAGCATTTT; CDR3aa: CASSLGDWSNQPQHF
v_gene: TRBV5-1; j_gene: TRBJ1-2; d_gene: TRBD1; CDR3nt: TGCGCCAGCAGCCGGACAGGGGAAGGGGGCTATGGCTACACCTTC; CDR3aa: CASSRTGEGGYGYTF
v_gene: TRBV7-8; j_gene: TRBJ2-5; d_gene: TRBD2; CDR3nt: TGTGCCAGCAGCCCCCATTTGGCGGGGGAGAATCGATTCCAAGAGACCCAGTACTTC; CDR3aa: CASSPHLAGENRFQETQYF
v_gene: TRBV30; j_gene: TRBJ1-1; d_gene: TRBD1; CDR3nt: TGTGCCTGGAGTTGGACAGGGTCACAGAACACTGAAGCTTTCTTT; CDR3aa: CAWSWTGSQNTEAFF
v_gene: TRBV11-1; j_gene: TRBJ2-3; d_gene: TRBD2; CDR3nt: TGTGCCAGCAGCCCGCGCGGGGGGGCCCCAGATACGCAGTATTTT; CDR3aa: CASSPRGGAPDTQYF
v_gene: TRBV6-5; j_gene: TRBJ2-1; d_gene: TRBD1; CDR3nt: TGTGCCAGCCGTTTGACAGGGGGAAGTGCGAATGAGCAGTTCTTC; CDR3aa: CASRLTGGSANEQFF
v_gene: TRBV7-9; j_gene: TRBJ2-1; d_gene: NA; CDR3nt: TGTGCCAGCAGCGGGCAGCTTCCCTACAATGAGCAGTTCTTC; CDR3aa: CASSGQLPYNEQFF
v_gene: TRBV2; j_gene: TRBJ2-5; d_gene: NA; CDR3nt: TGTGCCAGCCAAGAAAGGGGAGAGACCCAGTACTTC; CDR3aa: CASQERGETQYF
v_gene: TRBV9; j_gene: TRBJ2-2; d_gene: NA; CDR3nt: TGTGCCAGCAGCGTATTGGGGGAGGCCGGGGAGCTGTTTTTT; CDR3aa: CASSVLGEAGELFF
v_gene: TRBV5-6; j_gene: TRBJ2-2; d_gene: NA; CDR3nt: TGTGCCAGCAGCCATCTGAGTTATCGGACACGCAAGACCGGGGAGCTGTTTTTT; CDR3aa: CASSHLSYRTRKTGELFF
v_gene: TRBV7-9; j_gene: TRBJ2-7; d_gene: TRBD1; CDR3nt: TGTGCCAGCAGCTTATCGGGACAGGGTGCCTACGAGCAGTACTTC; CDR3aa: CASSLSGQGAYEQYF
v_gene: TRBV6-5; j_gene: TRBJ1-2; d_gene: NA; CDR3nt: TGTGCCAGCAGTTACTGGCCGGGAGGCTACACCTTC; CDR3aa: CASSYWPGGYTF
v_gene: TRBV6-5; j_gene: TRBJ2-1; d_gene: NA; CDR3nt: TGTGCCAGCAGTTACGGGCCAGGCCTTCTTAATAATGAGCAGTTCTTC; CDR3aa: CASSYGPGLLNNEQFF
v_gene: TRBV18; j_gene: TRBJ2-7; d_gene: NA; CDR3nt: TGTGCCAGCTCCCTGGACAGCCCCGGACGGCAGTACTTC; CDR3aa: CASSLDSPGRQYF
v_gene: TRBV5-1; j_gene: TRBJ2-5; d_gene: NA; CDR3nt: TGCGCCAGCAGCCCCGGACAGATGGAGACCCAGTACTTC; CDR3aa: CASSPGQMETQYF
v_gene: TRBV9; j_gene: TRBJ2-7; d_gene: NA; CDR3nt: TGTGCCAGCAGTCCCTCAGGGGCTCCCTACGAGCAGTACTTC; CDR3aa: CASSPSGAPYEQYF
v_gene: TRBV19; j_gene: TRBJ2-1; d_gene: TRBD1; CDR3nt: TGTGCCGCAAGGGACAGCCTCTCCTACAATGAGCAGTTCTTC; CDR3aa: CAARDSLSYNEQFF
v_gene: TRBV6-1; j_gene: TRBJ2-7; d_gene: NA; CDR3nt: TGTGCCAGCAATAGGGACTTTACCTCCTACGAGCAGTACTTC; CDR3aa: CASNRDFTSYEQYF
v_gene: TRBV19; j_gene: TRBJ2-7; d_gene: TRBD1; CDR3nt: TGTGCCAGTAGTATTAGGCAGGGACAGGGGTCGAACGAGCAGTACTTC; CDR3aa: CASSIRQGQGSNEQYF
v_gene: TRBV7-2; j_gene: TRBJ2-1; d_gene: TRBD2; CDR3nt: TGTGCCAGCAGCTCTCGGCGGGGGGCCGGATACAATGAGCAGTTCTTC; CDR3aa: CASSSRRGAGYNEQFF
v_gene: TRBV6-1; j_gene: TRBJ2-3; d_gene: NA; CDR3nt: TGTGCCAGCAGTGAAAGGAGGGTAACAGCGGGCACAGATACGCAGTATTTT; CDR3aa: CASSERRVTAGTDTQYF
v_gene: TRBV5-4; j_gene: TRBJ1-2; d_gene: NA; CDR3nt: TGTGCCAGCAGCTCCGAAGAGCGGGGGCAACTAGATGGCTACACCTTC; CDR3aa: CASSSEERGQLDGYTF
v_gene: TRBV18; j_gene: TRBJ1-5; d_gene: NA; CDR3nt: TGTGCCAGCTCACCACAGACAGGCCATCAGCCCCAGCATTTT; CDR3aa: CASSPQTGHQPQHF
v_gene: TRBV10-3; j_gene: TRBJ1-1; d_gene: NA; CDR3nt: TGTGCCATCAGCGGGACATGGATGAACACTGAAGCTTTCTTT; CDR3aa: CAISGTWMNTEAFF
v_gene: TRBV30; j_gene: TRBJ2-5; d_gene: TRBD2; CDR3nt: TGTGCCTGTTTCGCTAGCGGGGGAGCTTTAGGGACCCAGTACTTC; CDR3aa: CACFASGGALGTQYF
v_gene: TRBV7-9; j_gene: TRBJ1-2; d_gene: TRBD1; CDR3nt: TGTGCCAGCAGCCTTACAGGGGGGGATGGCTACACCTTC; CDR3aa: CASSLTGGDGYTF
v_gene: TRBV2; j_gene: TRBJ1-5; d_gene: TRBD1; CDR3nt: TGTGCCAGCGGGGGGTCTAACAGGGGACCCAATCAGCCCCAGCATTTT; CDR3aa: CASGGSNRGPNQPQHF
v_gene: TRBV2; j_gene: TRBJ2-1; d_gene: NA; CDR3nt: TGTGCCAGCAGTGTTACTAGTCCTACCTACAATGAGCAGTTCTTC; CDR3aa: CASSVTSPTYNEQFF
v_gene: TRBV27; j_gene: TRBJ1-1; d_gene: NA; CDR3nt: TGTGCCAGCAGAAGGGAGGGGTTGAACACTGAAGCTTTCTTT; CDR3aa: CASRREGLNTEAFF
v_gene: TRBV6-6; j_gene: TRBJ1-1; d_gene: TRBD1; CDR3nt: TGTGCCAGCGGCCGAGACAGGGACGCTTTCTTT; CDR3aa: CASGRDRDAFF
v_gene: TRBV6-5; j_gene: TRBJ2-5; d_gene: NA; CDR3nt: TGTGCCAGCAGTTACTCAGGGTCAGGGGAGACCCAGTACTTC; CDR3aa: CASSYSGSGETQYF